This TCR beta chain was captured by sequencing in a study of tumor-infiltrating lymphocytes in primary liver carcinoma. This clonotype was found once. The template, about 500 ng total RNA, yielded TCR beta cDNA made with a constant-region primer. Libraries covering TCR beta were generated through three nested multiplex PCR rounds (using a slightly modified ARM-PCR). The two initial PCR rounds, approximately 10 cycles each, used TRBV1-TRBV30 forward and C-beta reverse primers. Using its own MiXCR run on the multiplex PCR reads, TCRdb lists one record per CDR3 protein. Seen here are almost 200,000 distinct CDR3 sequences, approximately 64% observed once, and the top ten hold 7% to 8.5%. V lost 0 bases and J lost 1; bases outside the gene matches: 6. CDR1 is KGHSH and CDR2 is LQKENI in the germline V gene. This CDR3 region has 17 residues. RNA isolated from unsorted whole blood supplied the blood RNA, with germline DNA also extracted. Patients carried chronic HBV infection without prior treatment.

The V and J genes are TRBV18 and TRBJ2-5; 9 nucleotides align to TRBD1. The sequence came from a woman aged 55-70 years with primary liver carcinoma and hepatitis B virus infection. The specimen sequenced was peripheral blood. The CDR3 nucleotides read TGTGCCAGCTCACCACCGCCGGGACAGGGAACCCAAGAGACCCAGTACTTC. Protein sequence: CASSPPPGQGTQETQYF.